The 27 T cell receptor beta chains presented below share a single source sample, sequenced in a study of T cell clonality in common variable immunodeficiency. Sequencing was performed with immunoSEQ multiplex PCR; in TCRdb, only in-frame clones are kept and a portion is missing. Listed for the sample are around 40,000 clones, none seen a single time. The specimen sequenced was peripheral blood mononuclear cells. Receptors were obtained from a person between 18 and 69 years old in good health.

This clone was found many times. The read ends 3 residues shy of where the CDR3 ends; the end is completed using the germline J gene. The chain is built from TRBV20-1 and TRBJ2-7; 7 positions match TRBD2. Trimming cost V 6 bases and J 2 bases; bases outside gene matches: 7. Germline V gene data show CDR1 as DFQATT and CDR2 as SNEGSKA (reference sequence). CDR3 length: 13 residues. The covered CDR3 bases are TGCAGTGCGAGCATCGGGGGGACCTACGAG. It translates to CSASIGGTYE. In full, the CDR3 reads CSASIGGTYEQYF.

With regard to this clone: The CDR3 end falls 3 residues outside the read, so it is completed with the germline J gene. The chain recombines TRBV7-9 with TRBJ2-3; tentatively, D is TRBD2 (7 bases). The germline V gene has CDR1 SEHNR and CDR2 FQNEAQ (reference sequence). V shed 2 bases and J shed 4 bases, with 10 bases lying between them. CDR3 length: 14 residues. The chain's CDR3 is CASSLLGGPDTQYF. The sequenced CDR3 bases are TGTGCCAGCAGCTTACTCGGGGGGCCAGATACG.

This clone was detected ten times or more. The observed sequence ends 3 residues before the CDR3 terminus, with the missing tail filled in from the germline J gene. The chain recombines TRBV20-1 with TRBJ2-3, with 7 bases matching TRBD1. Germline assignment: CDR1 DFQATT and CDR2 SNEGSKA (reference sequence). This CDR3 is built from 13 residues. After removal of 6 bases from V and 1 base from J, the junction contained 4 bases not matched to a gene. CDR3 DNA (partial): TGCAGTGCCCTCGACAGGGGCACAGATACG. Translating it yields CSALDRGTDT. The CDR3 reads in full as CSALDRGTDTQYF.

At least ten counts were recorded for this clone. The read finishes 3 residues shy of the CDR3 end, and the germline J gene is used to complete it. The V call is TRBV7-8, the J call TRBJ2-4; no clear D gene. The CDR3 sequence is 13 residues long. V gave up 5 bases and J gave up 6 bases, with 11 bases separating them. CDR1 and CDR2 from the germline V gene are SGHVS and FQNEAQ. The sequenced CDR3 bases are TGTGCCAGCAGCCCCTCCGACATAAACATT. This gives the protein CASSPSDINI. The complete CDR3 reads CASSPSDINIQYF.

In regard to this clone: The missing CDR3 end, 3 residues past where the read stops, is filled in from the germline J gene. This chain joins TRBV2 and TRBJ2-7; D is undetermined. Between the trimmed V and J ends, which lost 2 bases and 2 bases, there was a span of 7 bases. The V gene's germline CDR1 is SNHLY and CDR2 FYNNEI. The CDR3 length is 13 residues. CDR3 protein: CASSESQTYEQYF. The part of the CDR3 DNA that was read is TGTGCCAGCAGTGAAAGTCAGACCTACGAG.

This clone was seen ten or more times. The CDR3 extends 3 residues past the end of the read, so its final part is completed from the germline J gene. The chain recombines TRBV20-1 with TRBJ2-1, with 15 bases aligning to TRBD2. The CDR3 contains 19 residues. The ends lost 6 bases at V and 2 bases at J; junction bases unmatched: 14. In germline, CDR1 is DFQATT, CDR2 SNEGSKA (reference sequence). CDR3 DNA (partial): TGCAGTGCCAGACCGGGACTAGCGGGAGGAGGTGGTACCTACAATGAG. Residues: CSARPGLAGGGGTYNE. In full, the CDR3 reads CSARPGLAGGGGTYNEQFF.

This clone was seen repeatedly, ten times or more. The covered CDR3 bases are TGTGCCAGTAGCCGAGGAGGGGGCCCGAACACCGGGGAG. Protein product: CASSRGGGPNTGE. The entire CDR3 sequence reads CASSRGGGPNTGELFF. The J gene is TRBJ2-2, the V gene TRBV19, with a tentative D call TRBD1 (7 bases). The read halts 3 residues ahead of the CDR3 end, with the missing end drawn from the germline J gene. The CDR3 spans 16 residues. Germline V gene data show CDR1 as LNHDA and CDR2 as SQIVND (reference sequence). The V and J ends lost 6 bases and 0 bases respectively, with 14 bases between them.

This clone was detected many times. The CDR3 end is not reached by the read, which stops 3 residues before it; the germline J gene fills it in. This sequence joins TRBV4-1 and TRBJ1-1, with 7 bases fitting TRBD1. Trimming cost V 1 base and J 6 bases; bases outside gene matches: 8. Germline loops: CDR1 MGHRA, CDR2 YSYEKL. The CDR3 spans 15 residues. CDR3 loop: CASSQGTGVPPEAFF. Partial CDR3 DNA: TGCGCCAGCAGCCAAGGGACAGGTGTTCCTCCTGAA.

This clone was seen at least ten times. The read ends 3 residues shy of where the CDR3 ends; the end is completed using the germline J gene. The rearrangement links TRBV6-4 to TRBJ2-1; the D gene is possibly TRBD1 (6 bases). V was cut by 0 bases and J by 0 bases, with 6 bases left in between. The CDR3 consists of 15 residues. The germline V gene encodes CDR1 MRHNA and CDR2 SNTAGT. The CDR3 protein is CASSDSGHSYNEQFF. Incomplete CDR3 DNA: TGTGCCAGCAGTGACTCGGGACACTCCTACAATGAG.

Concerning this clone: A much larger clone lies one base from this, so it may be a read error. From the germline J gene comes the end of the CDR3, since the read stops 3 residues before it. The rearrangement links TRBV5-1 to TRBJ2-5, with D possibly being TRBD1 (5 bases). The CDR3 has 14 amino acids. The germline CDR1 and CDR2 sequences are SGHRS and YFSETQ. The CDR3: CASSLDRYTDTQYF. The CDR3 bases that were read are TGCGCCAGCAGCTTGGACAGGTACACAGATACC.

This clone has more than one count but fewer than ten. The read ends 3 residues shy of where the CDR3 ends; the end is completed using the germline J gene. The chain has TRBV19 and TRBJ1-1, with TRBD1 matching over 9 bases. The CDR3 spans 15 residues. The V and J ends lost 8 bases and 4 bases, in that order; junction bases with no gene match: 11. The germline V gene encodes CDR1 LNHDA and CDR2 SQIVND (reference sequence). The CDR3 protein is CASFSTGGDSTEAFF. CDR3 DNA, as far as it was read: TGTGCCAGTTTCTCGACAGGGGGAGATTCCACTGAA.

This clone was detected many times. The CDR3 end is not reached by the read, which stops 3 residues before it; the germline J gene fills it in. The genes are TRBV10-1 and TRBJ2-5; D gene uncertain. Trimming left V 4 bases short and J 1 base short, with 10 bases between. Germline V CDR1 and CDR2: WNHNN, SYGVQD (reference sequence). This CDR3 is built from 14 residues. CDR3 DNA, as far as it was read: TGCGCCAGCAGTGCTTCAGCGTCCCAAGAGACC. It is translated as CASSASASQET. The whole CDR3 protein reads CASSASASQETQYF.

A few counts support this clone. The observed sequence ends 3 residues before the CDR3 terminus, with the missing tail filled in from the germline J gene. The gene calls are TRBV6-1 and TRBJ1-2, with D possibly being TRBD1 (6 bases). Germline V gene data show CDR1 as MNHNS and CDR2 as SASEGT. CDR3 length: 13 amino acids. V was clipped by 4 bases and J by 7 bases, with 13 bases between them. The sequenced CDR3 bases are TGTGCCAGCAGTGCCGAACAGGGAGGTGGC. This codes for CASSAEQGGG. The entire CDR3 reads CASSAEQGGGYTF.

Only a few counts were recorded for this clone. One base away lies a much larger clone, so this may be a sequencing read error. The read is 3 residues too short to cover the CDR3 end, so that end is filled in from the germline J gene. V is TRBV30 and J is TRBJ1-4; tentatively, D is TRBD1 (5 bases). Germline V gene lookup returns CDR1 GTSNPN and CDR2 SVGIG (reference sequence). The CDR3 extends over 13 amino acids. CDR3 sequence reads: CAWSGTWDSPLFF. CDR3 DNA (partial): TGTGCCTGGTCCGGGACTTGGGATTCACCA.

Ten or more counts support this clone. Partial CDR3 DNA: TGCGCCAGCAGCCAAGAGCTTCACCTGACAGGAGACGAG. Encoded protein: CASSQELHLTGDE. The whole CDR3 protein is CASSQELHLTGDEQYF. The chain uses TRBV4-1 and TRBJ2-7, with a weak D call TRBD1 (6 bases). The observed sequence ends 3 residues before the CDR3 terminus, with the missing tail filled in from the germline J gene. Germline V lookup: CDR1 MGHRA, CDR2 YSYEKL. Trimming cost V 0 bases and J 5 bases, with 17 bases left between them. The CDR3 sequence is 16 residues long.

On this clone itself: The CDR3 is cut off 3 residues early in the read; its end comes from the germline J gene. This chain connects TRBV19 to TRBJ1-2; no clear D gene. This CDR3 contains 14 residues. Germline CDR1 reads LNHDA; CDR2 reads SQIVND (reference sequence). CDR3 DNA, as far as it was read: TGTGCCAGTGTTGGCCTAGCGGCCACAGATACC. It specifies CASVGLAATDT. The entire CDR3 protein reads CASVGLAATDTYTF.

This clone was seen many times. Read coverage stops 3 residues before the CDR3 terminus; the germline J gene supplies the remainder. The chain employs TRBV13 and TRBJ2-1; no clear D gene. This CDR3 has 12 amino acids. Looked up from germline, CDR1 is PRHDT and CDR2 is FYEKMQ (reference sequence). V was trimmed by 8 bases and J by 6 bases, leaving 11 bases between them. The CDR3 sequence is CASERIVNEQFF. CDR3 DNA, as far as it was read: TGTGCCAGCGAGAGAATAGTCAATGAG. The full variable domain, in which reference TRBV13 and TRBJ2-1 provide the parts outside the CDR3, is AAGVIQSPRHLIKEKRETATLKCYPIPRHDTVYWYQQGPGQDPQFLISFYEKMQSDKGSIPDRFSAQQFSDYHSELNMSSLELGDSALYFCASERIVNEQFFGPGTRLTVL.

This clone showed up many times. The CDR3 end is not reached by the read, which stops 3 residues before it; the germline J gene fills it in. The chain uses TRBV2 and TRBJ1-3; the D gene is possibly TRBD1 (6 bases). The CDR3 extends over 19 amino acids. The V gene's germline CDR1 is SNHLY and CDR2 FYNNEI. CDR3 DNA, as far as it was read: TGTGCCAGCAGTGAAGGACTCCGACCCCTCGGGGGGCGGGGGAGCTCC. It translates to CASSEGLRPLGGRGSS. The CDR3 in full is CASSEGLRPLGGRGSSIYF.

This clone was counted many times. The read is 3 residues too short to cover the CDR3 end, so that end is filled in from the germline J gene. The chain employs TRBV20-1 and TRBJ2-5, with 15 bases aligning to TRBD2. Unmatched junction bases numbered 8, after V lost 5 bases and J lost 1 base. This CDR3 has 17 amino acids. CDR1 is DFQATT and CDR2 is SNEGSKA in the germline V gene (reference sequence). The CDR3 sequence: CSALGLAGGLSQETQYF. The sequenced part of the CDR3 DNA is TGCAGTGCTCTCGGACTAGCGGGAGGGCTTTCCCAAGAGACC.

This clone was seen ten or more times. The read is 3 residues too short to cover the CDR3 end, so that end is filled in from the germline J gene. This chain connects TRBV2 to TRBJ2-7; no clear D gene. The CDR3 extends over 10 amino acids. The V end was cut by 4 bases, the J end by 6 bases, with 4 bases between. Germline loops: CDR1 SNHLY, CDR2 FYNNEI. The CDR3 loop reads CASSGLEQYF. CDR3 DNA, as far as it was read: TGTGCCAGCAGTGGACTCGAG.

This clone was detected only a few times. The DNA ends 3 residues before the CDR3 does, and the rest of the CDR3 is filled in from the germline J gene. The rearrangement joins TRBV5-4 to TRBJ2-1; 8 bases are shared with TRBD2. Per germline, CDR1 SGHNT and CDR2 YYREEE (reference sequence). This CDR3 has 14 amino acids. V shed 2 bases, J shed 7 bases, and the junction held 5 bases outside the gene matches. CDR3 amino acids: CASSFSGIRNEQFF. CDR3 DNA (partial): TGTGCCAGCAGCTTTAGCGGGATTAGGAATGAG.

Ten or more counts support this clone. The observed sequence ends 3 residues before the CDR3 terminus, with the missing tail filled in from the germline J gene. This sequence joins TRBV30 and TRBJ2-2; 8 bases agree with TRBD2. In germline, CDR1 is GTSNPN, CDR2 SVGIG (reference sequence). This CDR3 has 15 amino acids. Germline trimming cut 1 base from V and 1 base from J; bases unmatched to any gene: 2. CDR3 bases read: TGTGCCTGGAGTGCAGCGGGGGTGAACACCGGGGAG. This encodes CAWSAAGVNTGE. The full CDR3 reads CAWSAAGVNTGELFF.

This clone turned up a few times. The read comes to an end 3 residues before the CDR3 does, leaving the germline J gene to fill in the end. The rearrangement links TRBV20-1 to TRBJ2-7; TRBD1 matches at 7 bases. CDR3 length: 15 residues. CDR1 and CDR2 from the germline V gene are DFQATT and SNEGSKA (reference sequence). The junction had 10 bases not matched to a gene; V was cut back by 1 base and J by 4 bases. The CDR3 protein is CSARGGGRTGYEQYF. The sequenced part of the CDR3 DNA is TGCAGTGCTAGAGGAGGGGGCCGAACGGGGTACGAG.

There are many counts of this clone. The read gets to within 3 residues of the CDR3 end, and the germline J gene fills in the rest. V and J are TRBV5-1 and TRBJ2-4; 11 bases are shared with TRBD2. Trimming cost V 5 bases and J 0 bases; bases outside gene matches: 7. Germline CDR1 SGHRS, CDR2 YFSETQ. The CDR3 spans 17 residues. CDR3 sequence: CASRDGLAGLAKNIQYF. CDR3 DNA (partial): TGCGCCAGCAGGGACGGACTAGCGGGCCTAGCCAAAAACATT.

This clone was counted only a few times. The read is 3 residues too short to cover the CDR3 end, so that end is filled in from the germline J gene. The chain links TRBV2 to TRBJ1-5; 7 bases line up with TRBD1. From germline, CDR1 is SNHLY and CDR2 FYNNEI. Trimming took 5 bases from V and 4 from J; bases not matched to a gene: 8. This CDR3 is built from 15 residues. The CDR3 reads CASSSQTTGNQPQHF. Partial CDR3 DNA: TGTGCCAGCAGTTCCCAAACGACAGGGAATCAGCCC.

This clone was picked up many times. The read comes to an end 3 residues before the CDR3 does, leaving the germline J gene to fill in the end. The chain carries TRBV20-1 and TRBJ2-3; a possible D gene is TRBD2 (5 bases). This CDR3 is 13 amino acids long. Germline V lookup: CDR1 DFQATT, CDR2 SNEGSKA (reference sequence). V lost 4 bases, J lost 5 bases, and 13 bases lay in between. Here the CDR3 reads CSAKRAGGDTQYF. CDR3 DNA, as far as it was read: TGCAGTGCTAAGAGGGCAGGAGGAGATACG.

This clone has a count of ten or more. The read ends 3 residues early relative to the CDR3; the germline J gene fills the gap. V and J are TRBV19 and TRBJ2-1; TRBD2 aligns across 10 bases. After removal of 2 bases from V and 0 bases from J, the junction contained 4 bases not matched to a gene. CDR1 is LNHDA and CDR2 is SQIVND in the germline V gene (reference sequence). This CDR3 is 17 amino acids long. Incomplete CDR3 DNA: TGTGCCAGTAGTATATGGACTAGCGGTAGCTCCTACAATGAG. Translated, it gives CASSIWTSGSSYNE. The complete CDR3 protein is CASSIWTSGSSYNEQFF.